Each of the 5 T cell receptor beta chains below was sequenced from the same sample in a study of control samples from healthy donors and cancer patients. Sequencing used immunoSEQ multiplex PCR; TCRdb keeps in-frame clones, though not all of them. In the table there are almost 85,000 clones, over 90% of which are singletons. The sample comprised blood. The source is a young woman in good health.

The rearrangement uses TRBV9 and TRBJ2-7, with D possibly TRBD2 on 6 matching bases. Trimming cost V 3 bases and J 7 bases, with 20 bases left between them. The CDR3 spans 15 residues. The germline gives CDR1 SGDLS, CDR2 YYNGEE. The CDR3 loop reads CASSGSTAGGWEQYF. Here the CDR3 DNA reads TGTGCCAGCAGCGGCTCGACAGCTGGGGGGTGGGAGCAGTACTTC.

The genes are TRBV6-2 or TRBV6-3 and TRBJ2-1; no firm D call. Trimming removed 0 bases from V and 4 bases from J, with 7 bases in between. From germline, CDR1 is MNHEY and CDR2 SVGEGT. The CDR3 is 14 amino acids. The CDR3 DNA follows: TGTGCCAGCAGTTACTCGGACCAGTACAATGAGCAGTTCTTC. Its translation: CASSYSDQYNEQFF.

V gene TRBV5-1 combines with J gene TRBJ2-7, with D possibly matching TRBD2 (5 bases). The CDR3 has 13 amino acids. CDR1 and CDR2 (germline): SGHRS, YFSETQ. V was cut by 2 bases and J by 2 bases, with 8 bases left in between. CDR3 coding DNA: TGCGCCAGCAGCTTCGACGGGACCTACGAGCAGTACTTC. Translating gives CASSFDGTYEQYF. Based on the CDR3 plus reference TRBV5-1 and TRBJ2-7, the full variable domain is KAGVTQTPRYLIKTRGQQVTLSCSPISGHRSVSWYQQTPGQGLQFLFEYFSETQRNKGNFPGRFSGRQFSNSRSEMNVSTLELGDSALYLCASSFDGTYEQYFGPGTRLTVT.

The chain links TRBV4-2 to TRBJ2-7; 7 nucleotides match TRBD2. The CDR3 totals 17 residues. Germline trimming cut 4 bases from V and 7 bases from J; bases unmatched to any gene: 19. Germline loops: CDR1 LGHNA, CDR2 YNFKEQ. CDR3 sequence: CASSRDTTSREVGEQYF. The CDR3 bases are TGTGCCAGCAGCCGAGATACTACTTCCCGGGAGGTCGGGGAGCAGTACTTC.

The chain couples TRBV12-3 or TRBV12-4 to TRBJ1-1, with D uncertain. There are 13 residues in the CDR3. V gave up 7 bases and J gave up 1 base, with 10 bases separating them. CDR3 in DNA: TGTGCCAGCAAGGCAGTCCCGAACACTGAAGCTTTCTTT. Protein: CASKAVPNTEAFF.